This T cell receptor (beta chain) was recorded in a study of neurological immune-mediated disorders. Findings and limits, study-wide: HTLV-1-associated myelopathy led in TCR clonal expansion, while multiple sclerosis ranked lowest, below healthy controls. None of the CDR3 amino acid sequences of expanded clones were shared across subjects, and this suggested private repertoires in all groups.

cDNA was made by 5'RACE with 10-nucleotide random UMIs. Each CDR3 protein gets one entry after TCRdb re-called the 5' RACE reads with MiXCR. The sample yields more than 15,000 distinct CDR3 sequences, about 10% seen once. The table lists this clonotype with many counts. The target antigen is unknown. The cell input for sorted libraries was approximately 1 million, and those cells were CD4+ or CD8+ T cells. The sample consisted of CD8+ T cells from blood. This receptor was obtained from a woman aged 50 to 60 in good health.

This CDR3 reads CASSLLGFPTGELFF. In DNA form, the CDR3 reads TGTGCCAGCAGCTTATTGGGCTTCCCAACCGGGGAGCTGTTTTTT. This chain uses TRBV7-6 with TRBJ2-2; no definite D call. CDR3 length: 15 residues. In germline, CDR1 is SGHVS, CDR2 FNYEAQ. Trimming took off 2 bases at V and 5 bases at J, with 12 bases between the two ends.